One T cell receptor (beta chain) is described in this entry. Original processing methods: Estimation of nucleated cell counts was performed using reference gene primer amplification. Assay used: immunoSEQ multiplex PCR; TCRdb lists only in-frame clones, some missing. From that table come the V and J calls and clone size; the DNA was used to work out D and trimming. Of about 180,000 clones detected, 86% appear once; the ten largest clones hold approximately 2.9%. This sample was included in a study of blood T cell repertoires in COVID-19. In the study overall: COVID-19 samples, acute and convalescent, were from the United States, Italy and Spain. Nucleic acid was either cDNA or gDNA, and it came from T cells, B-cell-depleted T cells, or PBMCs.

The clonotype comes from a woman aged 30 to 39 with active or convalescent COVID-19. Source material: peripheral blood.

The CDR3 region has the DNA TGTGCCAGCAGCCTACAGACTAGCGGGAGGGCGTTAGAGACCCAGTACTTC. Residues: CASSLQTSGRALETQYF. The rearrangement links TRBV3-1 (or the pseudogene TRBV3-2) to TRBJ2-5; 14 bases agree with TRBD2. The germline V gene encodes CDR1 LGHDT and CDR2 YNNKEL (reference sequence). V lost 4 bases to trimming and J lost 4 bases; unmatched junction nucleotides: 8. The CDR3 runs to 17 residues.